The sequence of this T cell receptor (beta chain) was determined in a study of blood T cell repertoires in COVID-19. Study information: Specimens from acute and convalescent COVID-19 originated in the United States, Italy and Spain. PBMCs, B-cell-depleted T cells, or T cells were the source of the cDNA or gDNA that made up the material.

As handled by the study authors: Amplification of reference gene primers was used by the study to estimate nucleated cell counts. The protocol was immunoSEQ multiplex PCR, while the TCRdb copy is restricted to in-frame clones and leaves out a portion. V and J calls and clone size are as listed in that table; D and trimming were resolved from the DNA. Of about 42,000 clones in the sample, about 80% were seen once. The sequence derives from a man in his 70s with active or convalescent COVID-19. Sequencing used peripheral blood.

In DNA, the CDR3 is TGTGCCAGCAGCTTTGAGGGAGGAATCGGAAACACCATATATTTT. Protein: CASSFEGGIGNTIYF. This chain uses TRBV11-3 with TRBJ1-3; D gene unclear. Germline values: CDR1 SGHNT, CDR2 YENEEA. The CDR3 length is 15 residues. V lost 3 bases, J lost 4 bases, and 13 bases lay in between.